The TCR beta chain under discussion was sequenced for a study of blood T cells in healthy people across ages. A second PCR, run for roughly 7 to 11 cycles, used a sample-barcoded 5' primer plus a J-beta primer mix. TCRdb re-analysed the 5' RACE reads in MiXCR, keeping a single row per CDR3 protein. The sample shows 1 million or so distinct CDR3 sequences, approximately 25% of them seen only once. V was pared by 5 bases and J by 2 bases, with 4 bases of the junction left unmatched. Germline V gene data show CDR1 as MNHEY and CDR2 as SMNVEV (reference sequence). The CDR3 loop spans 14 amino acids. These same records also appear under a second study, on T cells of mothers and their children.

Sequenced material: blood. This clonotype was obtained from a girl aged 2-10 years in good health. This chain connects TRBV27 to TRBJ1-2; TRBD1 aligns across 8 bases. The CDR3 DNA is TGTGCCAGCAGTCTACAGGGGGACAACTATGGCTACACCTTC. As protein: CASSLQGDNYGYTF.